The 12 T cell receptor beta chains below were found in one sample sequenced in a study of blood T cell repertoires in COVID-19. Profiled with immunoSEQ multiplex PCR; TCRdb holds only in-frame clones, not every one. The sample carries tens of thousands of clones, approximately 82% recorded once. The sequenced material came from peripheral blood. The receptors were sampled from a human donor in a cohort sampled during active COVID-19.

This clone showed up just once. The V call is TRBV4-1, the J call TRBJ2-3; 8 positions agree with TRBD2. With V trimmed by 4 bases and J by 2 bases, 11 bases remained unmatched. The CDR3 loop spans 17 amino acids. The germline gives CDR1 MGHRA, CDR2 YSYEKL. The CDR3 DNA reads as TGCGCCAGCAGCCCCGCCAGAGGCGGGGGGATCACAGATACGCAGTATTTT. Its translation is CASSPARGGGITDTQYF.

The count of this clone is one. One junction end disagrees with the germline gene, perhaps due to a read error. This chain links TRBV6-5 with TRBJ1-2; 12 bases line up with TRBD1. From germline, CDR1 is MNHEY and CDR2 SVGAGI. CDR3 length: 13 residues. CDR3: CASSYAGTGGFTF. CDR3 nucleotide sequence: TGTGCCAGCAGTTACGCCGGGACAGGGGGCTTCACCTTC.

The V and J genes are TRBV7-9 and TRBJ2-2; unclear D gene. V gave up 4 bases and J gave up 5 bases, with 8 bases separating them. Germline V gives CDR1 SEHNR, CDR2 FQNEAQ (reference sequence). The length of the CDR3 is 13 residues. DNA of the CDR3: TGTGCCAGCAGCTCAGTGTGGACCGGGGAGCTGTTTTTT. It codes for CASSSVWTGELFF.

DNA of the CDR3: TGTGCCAGCAGTGTACAGGGTTGGTCTGAAGCTTTCTTT. This gives the protein CASSVQGWSEAFF. The chain joins TRBV2 to TRBJ1-1, with D possibly being TRBD1 (6 bases). CDR1 is SNHLY and CDR2 is FYNNEI in the germline V gene. The CDR3 runs to 13 residues. Trimming removed 4 bases at V and 6 bases at J, with 12 bases between.

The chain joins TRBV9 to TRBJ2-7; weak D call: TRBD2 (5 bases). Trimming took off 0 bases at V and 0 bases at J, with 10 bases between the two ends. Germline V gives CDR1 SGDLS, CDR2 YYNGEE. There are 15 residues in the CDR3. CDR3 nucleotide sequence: TGTGCCAGCAGCGTAGTCGGGGAGAGCTCCTACGAGCAGTACTTC. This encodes CASSVVGESSYEQYF.

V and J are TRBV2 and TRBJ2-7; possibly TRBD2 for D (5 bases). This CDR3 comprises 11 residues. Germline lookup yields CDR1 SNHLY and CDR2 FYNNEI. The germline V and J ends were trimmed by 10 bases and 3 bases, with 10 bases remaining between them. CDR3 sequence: CATRGGYEQYF. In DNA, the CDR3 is TGTGCCACCCGGGGTGGCTACGAGCAGTACTTC.

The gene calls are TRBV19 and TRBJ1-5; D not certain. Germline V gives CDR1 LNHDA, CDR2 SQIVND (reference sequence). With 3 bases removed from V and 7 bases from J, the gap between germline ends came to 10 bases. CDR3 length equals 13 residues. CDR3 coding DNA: TGTGCCAGTAGTATTGGGTGGGAGCAGCCCCAGCATTTT. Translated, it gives CASSIGWEQPQHF.

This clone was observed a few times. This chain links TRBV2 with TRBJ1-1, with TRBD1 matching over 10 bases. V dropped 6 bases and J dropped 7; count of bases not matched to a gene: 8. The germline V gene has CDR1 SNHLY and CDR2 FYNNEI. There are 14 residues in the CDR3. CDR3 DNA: TGTGCCAGCAGACGGACAGGGGGAGCAGGTGAAGCTTTCTTT. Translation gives CASRRTGGAGEAFF. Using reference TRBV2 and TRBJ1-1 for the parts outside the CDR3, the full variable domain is EPEVTQTPSHQVTQMGQEVILRCVPISNHLYFYWYRQILGQKVEFLVSFYNNEISEKSEIFDDQFSVERPDGSNFTLKIRSTKLEDSAMYFCASRRTGGAGEAFFGQGTRLTVV.

The CDR3 region has the DNA TGTGCCAGCAGCTTGGGTCGGAGTAACGAGCAGTACTTC. Amino acids: CASSLGRSNEQYF. This chain joins TRBV6-5 and TRBJ2-7; D unresolved. From germline, CDR1 is MNHEY and CDR2 SVGAGI. The V gene lost 6 bases and the J gene lost 5 bases, with 14 bases spanning the gap. This CDR3 contains 13 residues.

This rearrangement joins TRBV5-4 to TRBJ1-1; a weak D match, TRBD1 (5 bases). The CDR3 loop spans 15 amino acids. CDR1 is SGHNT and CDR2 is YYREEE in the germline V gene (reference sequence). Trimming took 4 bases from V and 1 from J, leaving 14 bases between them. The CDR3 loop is CASSPRQDRNTEAFF. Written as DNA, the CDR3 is TGTGCCAGCAGCCCCCGCCAAGACAGGAACACTGAAGCTTTCTTT.

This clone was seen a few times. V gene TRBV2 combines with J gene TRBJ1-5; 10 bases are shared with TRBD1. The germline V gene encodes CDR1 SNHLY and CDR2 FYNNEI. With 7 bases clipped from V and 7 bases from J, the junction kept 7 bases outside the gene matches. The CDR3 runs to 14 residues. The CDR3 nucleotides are TGTGCCAGCAAGACAGGGGGCATCCTCCAGCCCCAGCATTTT. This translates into CASKTGGILQPQHF. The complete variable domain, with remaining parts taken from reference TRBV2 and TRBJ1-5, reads EPEVTQTPSHQVTQMGQEVILRCVPISNHLYFYWYRQILGQKVEFLVSFYNNEISEKSEIFDDQFSVERPDGSNFTLKIRSTKLEDSAMYFCASKTGGILQPQHFGDGTRLSIL.

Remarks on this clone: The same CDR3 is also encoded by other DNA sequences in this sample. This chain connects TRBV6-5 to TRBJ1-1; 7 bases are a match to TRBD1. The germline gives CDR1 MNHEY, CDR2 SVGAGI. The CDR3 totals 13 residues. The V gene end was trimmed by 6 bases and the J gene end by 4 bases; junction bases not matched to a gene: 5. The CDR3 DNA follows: TGTGCCAGCAGACGACAGGGTGGCACTGAAGCTTTCTTT. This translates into CASRRQGGTEAFF.